The 13 T cell receptor beta chains presented below share a single source sample, sequenced in a study of T cells in Graves' hyperthyroidism and ophthalmopathy. The TCR beta CDR3 regions underwent amplification using RNA transcripts as the source. The TCR CDR3 first-round RT-PCR relied on the HTBI primer set. TCRdb reanalysed the multiplex PCR reads using MiXCR and keeps one entry per CDR3 protein. The data contain 300,000 to 350,000 distinct CDR3 sequences, approximately 15% of them singletons. The sequenced sample was blood. These receptors were obtained from a woman younger than 45 with Graves' hyperthyroidism.

The table lists this clonotype with many counts. The chain recombines TRBV19 with TRBJ2-4, with D perhaps TRBD2 (5 bases). This CDR3 spans 13 amino acids. Trimming shortened V by 6 bases and J by 7 bases, and 13 bases separated the two germline ends. Germline CDR1 LNHDA, CDR2 SQIVND (reference sequence). CDR3 region: CASRKAERNIQYF. CDR3 in DNA: TGTGCCAGTAGGAAAGCGGAACGTAACATTCAGTACTTC.

The table lists this clonotype with many counts. This sequence joins TRBV27 and TRBJ2-7, with D maybe TRBD2 (6 bases). The CDR3 is 16 residues long. V lost 2 bases and J lost 4, with 18 bases in between. Germline V CDR1 and CDR2: MNHEY, SMNVEV (reference sequence). CDR3 amino acids: CASSLKGLPTPYEQYF. The CDR3 DNA is TGTGCCAGCAGTTTAAAGGGACTTCCCACCCCTTACGAGCAGTACTTC.

V gene TRBV3-1 combines with J gene TRBJ1-6; D is undetermined. The V and J ends lost 2 bases and 6 bases respectively, with 17 bases between them. The germline V gene has CDR1 LGHDT and CDR2 YNNKEL (reference sequence). This CDR3 region has 17 residues. This chain's CDR3 is CASSQTLVGLSNSPLHF. CDR3 nucleotide sequence: TGTGCCAGCAGCCAAACCCTGGTCGGACTCTCTAATTCACCCCTCCACTTT. The variable domain in full, with the rest retrieved from reference TRBV3-1 and TRBJ1-6, is DTAVSQTPKYLVTQMGNDKSIKCEQNLGHDTMYWYKQDSKKFLKIMFSYNNKELIINETVPNRFSPKSPDKAHLNLHINSLELGDSAVYFCASSQTLVGLSNSPLHFGNGTRLTVT.

This clonotype was seen ten or more times. The J gene is TRBJ1-5, the V gene TRBV27; weak D call: TRBD1 (6 bases). Trimming left V 4 bases short and J 2 bases short, with 12 bases between. The CDR3 is made up of 15 amino acids. Germline V CDR1 and CDR2: MNHEY, SMNVEV (reference sequence). CDR3 region: CASSSLDRRNQPQHF. The CDR3 coding sequence is TGTGCCAGCAGTTCACTAGACAGGCGCAATCAGCCCCAGCATTTT.

V is TRBV19 and J is TRBJ2-2, with 7 bases fitting TRBD2. With V trimmed by 4 bases and J by 4 bases, 6 bases remained unmatched. The CDR3 runs 15 residues. Looked up from germline, CDR1 is LNHDA and CDR2 is SQIVND (reference sequence). CDR3 nucleotides: TGTGCCAGTAGTACGAGACTAGCTCCCACCGGGGAGCTGTTTTTT. It is translated as CASSTRLAPTGELFF.

This clonotype appeared many times. The rearrangement joins TRBV2 to TRBJ2-2; 9 bases agree with TRBD2. CDR1 and CDR2 (germline): SNHLY, FYNNEI. The ends lost 4 bases at V and 4 bases at J; junction bases unmatched: 10. The CDR3 extends over 17 amino acids. CDR3 DNA sequence: TGTGCCAGCAGTGGCAGTAGCGGGAGCCACGGCACCGGGGAGCTGTTTTTT. Its translation: CASSGSSGSHGTGELFF.

This clonotype was seen ten or more times. The V gene is TRBV2, the J gene TRBJ1-6; D is ambiguous. Germline lookup yields CDR1 SNHLY and CDR2 FYNNEI. CDR3 length equals 16 residues. Trimming removed 2 bases from V and 10 bases from J, with 18 bases in between. CDR3: CASSERRGSPKSPLHF. As DNA, the CDR3 is TGTGCCAGCAGTGAACGCCGGGGATCACCAAAGTCACCCCTCCACTTT.

This clonotype was picked up many times. This sequence joins TRBV2 and TRBJ2-7; 7 bases line up with TRBD1. The germline CDR1 and CDR2 sequences are SNHLY and FYNNEI. V gave up 3 bases and J gave up 6 bases; unmatched junction bases: 8. This CDR3 region has 14 residues. The CDR3 bases are TGTGCCAGCAGTGACTTGGACAGGTCAGGCGAGCAGTACTTC. Protein product: CASSDLDRSGEQYF.

This clonotype was detected many times. V is TRBV28 and J is TRBJ2-1, with 7 bases fitting TRBD2. The ends lost 7 bases at V and 3 bases at J; junction bases unmatched: 6. Germline lookup yields CDR1 MDHEN and CDR2 SYDVKM. This CDR3 region has 14 residues. CDR3: CASIGRGSYNEQFF. The DNA for the CDR3 is TGTGCCAGCATAGGGCGGGGGAGCTACAATGAGCAGTTCTTC.

The chain employs TRBV7-2 and TRBJ2-3; 7 bases map to TRBD1. The junction had 1 base not matched to a gene; V was cut back by 3 bases and J by 4 bases. This CDR3 has 13 residues. Germline assignment: CDR1 SGHTA and CDR2 FQGNSA. The CDR3, as DNA: TGTGCCAGCAGCTTCCAGGGGGCAGATACGCAGTATTTT. This codes for CASSFQGADTQYF.

This clonotype showed up many times. For the CDR3, the DNA is TGCAGTGCTAGGGGACTAGCGGGAGGTGCTGAGCAGTTCTTC. It codes for CSARGLAGGAEQFF. The chain employs TRBV20-1 and TRBJ2-1; 15 bases are a match to TRBD2. Germline lookup yields CDR1 DFQATT and CDR2 SNEGSKA (reference sequence). The CDR3 loop spans 14 amino acids. After removal of 3 bases from V and 9 bases from J, the junction contained 3 bases not matched to a gene.

The table lists this clonotype with many counts. The J gene is TRBJ2-2, the V gene TRBV29-1; TRBD2 aligns across 15 bases. This CDR3 contains 14 residues. The germline V gene has CDR1 SQVTM and CDR2 ANQGSEA. Trimming cost V 7 bases and J 5 bases; bases outside gene matches: 2. DNA of the CDR3: TGCAGCGCCGGGACTAGCGGGAGGACCGGGGAGCTGTTTTTT. Its translation is CSAGTSGRTGELFF.

This clonotype came up a few times. The chain employs TRBV20-1 and TRBJ1-5; 7 bases line up with TRBD1. Germline-derived CDR1 and CDR2 are DFQATT and SNEGSKA (reference sequence). The CDR3 is 14 amino acids. V gave up 4 bases and J gave up 0 bases; unmatched junction bases: 3. This CDR3 reads CSAKGQNSNQPQHF. The DNA for the CDR3 is TGCAGTGCTAAGGGACAGAATAGCAATCAGCCCCAGCATTTT.